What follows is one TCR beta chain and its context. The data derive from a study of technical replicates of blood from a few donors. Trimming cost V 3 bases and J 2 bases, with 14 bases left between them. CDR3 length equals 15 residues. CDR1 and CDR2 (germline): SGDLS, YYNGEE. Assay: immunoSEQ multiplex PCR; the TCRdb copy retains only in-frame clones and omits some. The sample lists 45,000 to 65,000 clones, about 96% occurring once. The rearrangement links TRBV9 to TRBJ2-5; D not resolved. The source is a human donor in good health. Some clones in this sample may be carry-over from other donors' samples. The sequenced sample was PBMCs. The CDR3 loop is CASSATPQRQETQYF. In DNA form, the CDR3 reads TGTGCCAGCAGCGCCACCCCACAGAGACAAGAGACCCAGTACTTC.